This TCR beta chain was recorded in a study of PD-1 blockade in classical Hodgkin lymphoma. As concerns this clone: Its target is unknown.

CDR3 length: 14 amino acids. Trimming removed 5 bases from V and 8 bases from J, with 16 bases in between. Germline lookup yields CDR1 SQVTM and CDR2 ANQGSEA. All patients experienced relapse after autologous stem cell transplantation, and brentuximab vedotin exposure was variable. Complete response, partial response or progressive disease was recorded as best response. Study-level results: Diversity similar to that of newly diagnosed patients was seen at baseline in complete responders.

Sequenced by immunoSEQ multiplex PCR; TCRdb stores in-frame clones only, minus some. The sample records 80,000 to 100,000 clones, roughly 90% being singletons. The chain recombines TRBV29-1 with TRBJ2-6, with D possibly matching TRBD2 (5 bases). This receptor was taken from a human donor with classical Hodgkin lymphoma. The specimen comprised peripheral blood mononuclear cells (PBMCs), sampled at baseline. The chain's CDR3 is CSVTLRAWSNVLTF. DNA of the CDR3: TGCAGCGTTACTCTGCGGGCCTGGTCCAACGTCCTGACTTTC. The variable domain in full, completed from reference TRBV29-1 and TRBJ2-6, reads SAVISQKPSRDICQRGTSLTIQCQVDSQVTMMFWYRQQPGQSLTLIATANQGSEATYESGFVIDKFPISRPNLTFSTLTVSNMSPEDSSIYLCSVTLRAWSNVLTFGAGSRLTVL.